Listed below are T cell receptor beta chains from one sample, sequenced in a study of Ad26.COV2.S vaccination and SARS-CoV-2 variants. The data were produced by immunoSEQ multiplex PCR, yet TCRdb's version contains in-frame clones alone and is incomplete. The sample yields roughly 680,000 clones, 80% to 90% seen once. The sample here was peripheral blood, taken in a trial of Ad26.COV2.S vaccine versus placebo. The receptor set was obtained from a person between 18 and 59 years old who received the Ad26.COV2.S COVID-19 vaccine or a placebo. Both conserved end residues are part of each CDR3. A D gene is named only where the DNA matches it firmly. Some rows mark clone size as missing; the rest say once, few, many or name a class of expanded clone.

cdr3_nt: TGTGCCAGCAGCTTAGGGGCCACCGGGGAGCTGTTTTTT
cdr3_aa: CASSLGATGELFF
clone_size: -
d_call: -
j_call: TRBJ2-2
cdr3_length: 13
v_call: TRBV7-9

cdr3_nt: TGTGCCAGCAGCCCGGGACTGCCTTTGTGGTATGGCTACACCTTC
cdr3_aa: CASSPGLPLWYGYTF
clone_size: -
d_call: -
j_call: TRBJ1-2
cdr3_length: 15
v_call: TRBV5-5

cdr3_nt: TGTGCCAGCAGCGAACGGCCAGGGACTTTCGGTTCACCCCTCCACTTT
cdr3_aa: CASSERPGTFGSPLHF
clone_size: -
d_call: -
j_call: TRBJ1-6
cdr3_length: 16
v_call: TRBV7-2

cdr3_nt: TGTGCCAGCAGTTTACTAGGGACAGGGGAAGTGCCCGGGGAGCTGTTTTTT
cdr3_aa: CASSLLGTGEVPGELFF
clone_size: once
d_call: TRBD1
j_call: TRBJ2-2
cdr3_length: 17
v_call: TRBV27

cdr3_nt: TGTGCCAGCAGTTACAGACACACCGGGGAGCTGTTTTTT
cdr3_aa: CASSYRHTGELFF
clone_size: once
d_call: -
j_call: TRBJ2-2
cdr3_length: 13
v_call: TRBV6-2/TRBV6-3

cdr3_nt: TGTGCCAGCAGCGGACAGGGGGCGTATTCTGGAAACACCATATATTTT
cdr3_aa: CASSGQGAYSGNTIYF
clone_size: -
d_call: TRBD1
j_call: TRBJ1-3
cdr3_length: 16
v_call: TRBV5-5

cdr3_nt: TGTGCCAGCAGCTTGCGAGCGGGACCTCGAGAAAAAGAGTACTTC
cdr3_aa: CASSLRAGPREKEYF
clone_size: -
d_call: TRBD2
j_call: TRBJ2-7
cdr3_length: 15
v_call: TRBV5-8

cdr3_nt: TGCAGCGCAAACATATTCCTCCGTAATACGCAGTATTTT
cdr3_aa: CSANIFLRNTQYF
clone_size: once
d_call: -
j_call: TRBJ2-3
cdr3_length: 13
v_call: TRBV29-1

cdr3_nt: TGTGCCAGCAGCGGGACAGCCTACGAGCAGTACTTC
cdr3_aa: CASSGTAYEQYF
clone_size: -
d_call: TRBD1
j_call: TRBJ2-7
cdr3_length: 12
v_call: TRBV2

cdr3_nt: TGTGCCAGCAGTTACTGGGAGGATACGCAGTATTTT
cdr3_aa: CASSYWEDTQYF
clone_size: -
d_call: -
j_call: TRBJ2-3
cdr3_length: 12
v_call: TRBV6-2/TRBV6-3

cdr3_nt: TGCGCCAGCAGCGGATCGGGACAGGGAATTCGAGCTTTCTTT
cdr3_aa: CASSGSGQGIRAFF
clone_size: -
d_call: TRBD1
j_call: TRBJ1-1
cdr3_length: 14
v_call: TRBV5-1

cdr3_nt: TGTGCCAGCACCCCCCCCGGGCGAGGGTGGACCGGGGAGCTGTTTTTT
cdr3_aa: CASTPPGRGWTGELFF
clone_size: -
d_call: -
j_call: TRBJ2-2
cdr3_length: 16
v_call: TRBV7-2

cdr3_nt: TGTGCCAGCAGTTACGGGGCCTATAATGAAAAACTGTTTTTT
cdr3_aa: CASSYGAYNEKLFF
clone_size: once
d_call: -
j_call: TRBJ1-4
cdr3_length: 14
v_call: TRBV6-6

cdr3_nt: TGTGCCAGCAGCAAAGGAAGGAAAAAGTATCAGCCCCAGCATTTT
cdr3_aa: CASSKGRKKYQPQHF
clone_size: few
d_call: -
j_call: TRBJ1-5
cdr3_length: 15
v_call: TRBV21-1

cdr3_nt: TGCAGCGTTGGAGAGGGGGGTTACGAGCAGTACTTC
cdr3_aa: CSVGEGGYEQYF
clone_size: -
d_call: -
j_call: TRBJ2-7
cdr3_length: 12
v_call: TRBV29-1

cdr3_nt: TGTGCCAGCAGCTCCGCGAAGGGAGGAGGGGAGACCCAGTACTTC
cdr3_aa: CASSSAKGGGETQYF
clone_size: -
d_call: -
j_call: TRBJ2-5
cdr3_length: 15
v_call: TRBV11-1

cdr3_nt: TGTGCCATCAGTGAGGACTACTCCTATAATTCACCCCTCCACTTT
cdr3_aa: CAISEDYSYNSPLHF
clone_size: few
d_call: -
j_call: TRBJ1-6
cdr3_length: 15
v_call: TRBV10-3

cdr3_nt: TGTGCCAGCGCCGGACAGGCCAGCACCGGGGAGCTGTTTTTT
cdr3_aa: CASAGQASTGELFF
clone_size: -
d_call: TRBD1
j_call: TRBJ2-2
cdr3_length: 14
v_call: TRBV2

cdr3_nt: TGTGCCATCAGTGATGACGGTTCCTACGAGCAGTACTTC
cdr3_aa: CAISDDGSYEQYF
clone_size: -
d_call: -
j_call: TRBJ2-7
cdr3_length: 13
v_call: TRBV10-3

cdr3_nt: TGCGCCAGCAGCTTTGGTGGAGCGGGTGAAAAACTGTTTTTT
cdr3_aa: CASSFGGAGEKLFF
clone_size: -
d_call: -
j_call: TRBJ1-4
cdr3_length: 14
v_call: TRBV5-1